This T cell receptor beta chain originates from a study of T cells expressing NK-cell markers. The germline CDR1 and CDR2 sequences are ENHRY and SYGVKD. This CDR3 is built from 18 residues. TCRdb reprocessed the 5' RACE reads, with one entry per CDR3 protein and no DNA. The table counts 550,000 to 600,000 distinct CDR3 sequences; approximately 4% lies in the top ten. The source is a man between 18 and 29 years old in good health. The sample comprised blood T cells: a sorted CD56 or NKG2C T cell subset, CD4+ or CD8+ T cells, or bulk PBMC T cells (not recorded which). This chain links TRBV10-3 with TRBJ2-7; lacking DNA, the TRBD1 call made by TCRdb goes unchecked. This chain's CDR3 is CAIRPGQGTSGRTYEQYF.